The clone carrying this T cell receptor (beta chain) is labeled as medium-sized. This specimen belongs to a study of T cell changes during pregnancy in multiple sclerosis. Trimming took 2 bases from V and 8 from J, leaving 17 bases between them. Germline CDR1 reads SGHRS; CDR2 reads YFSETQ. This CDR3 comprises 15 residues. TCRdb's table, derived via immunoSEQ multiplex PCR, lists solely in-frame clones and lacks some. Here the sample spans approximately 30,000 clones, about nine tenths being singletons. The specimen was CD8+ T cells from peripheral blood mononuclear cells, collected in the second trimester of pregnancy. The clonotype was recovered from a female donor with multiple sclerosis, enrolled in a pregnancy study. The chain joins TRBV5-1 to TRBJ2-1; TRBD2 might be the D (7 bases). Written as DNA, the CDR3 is TGCGCCAGCAGCTTTCGGGGGGCGGGAGTGGATGAGCAGTTCTTC. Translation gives CASSFRGAGVDEQFF.